Listed here are 4 T cell receptor beta chains from one sample, sequenced in a study of beta chain features in type 1 diabetes (dated by TCRdb to the late 2010s). General findings and caveats noted by the study authors: A moderate but significant shortening of TCRB CDR3 length was observed in type 1 diabetes patients in all four CD4+ subsets.

Library method: the immunoSEQ multiplex PCR assay. All of the isolated RNA was reverse transcribed with the High Capacity cDNA Reverse Transcription Kit, so expressed TCRB transcripts were sequenced. TCRdb carries this immuneACCESS record with in-frame sequences only. Its versions omit some clonotypes, under half of them owing to an unresolved V gene in the studies checked, with the rest unexplained. The sample table contains 640,000 or so clones; only one count was recorded for 10% to 15% of them. The ten most abundant clones make up about 0.02% of the sample. The antigens for these receptors are not known. Sequences were obtained from naive CD4+ T cells from blood. The meaning of the sample's cell subset or site label: true naive CD4+ T cells. These receptors were collected from a man younger than 35 with type 1 diabetes.

Only a few counts were recorded for this clone. This chain connects TRBV18 to TRBJ1-6, with 10 bases matching TRBD1. Germline CDR1 and CDR2: KGHSH and LQKENI. The CDR3 has 16 residues. Trimming at V came to 6 bases and at J to 10 bases, leaving 12 bases not matched to a gene. CDR3 amino acids: CASSLQPGQGYSPLHF. The CDR3 nucleotides are TGTGCCAGCTCCCTACAACCGGGACAGGGGTACTCACCCCTCCACTTT.

This clone was counted only a few times. The chain joins TRBV6-5 to TRBJ1-2, with D unresolved. The V end lost 6 bases, the J end lost 7 bases, and 12 bases lay between the germline ends. Per germline, CDR1 MNHEY and CDR2 SVGAGI. The CDR3 is 12 residues long. The CDR3 bases are TGTGCCAGCAGCCCCCCGGAGGGTGGCTACACCTTC. It translates to CASSPPEGGYTF.

This clone was recorded a few times. The CDR3 nucleotides are TGTGCCAGCAGCTTGTTTTCGGCTGAGACCCAGTACTTC. Its translation: CASSLFSAETQYF. The chain combines TRBV5-4 with TRBJ2-5; no clear D. V lost 1 base and J lost 5, with 9 bases in between. The CDR3 loop spans 13 amino acids. The germline V gene encodes CDR1 SGHNT and CDR2 YYREEE (reference sequence).

The chain combines TRBV9 with TRBJ1-5; TRBD1 might be the D (6 bases). V lost 0 bases, J lost 1 base, and 8 bases lay in between. The CDR3 consists of 15 residues. Germline V gives CDR1 SGDLS, CDR2 YYNGEE. The CDR3 is CASSVAGESNQPQHF. DNA for the CDR3: TGTGCCAGCAGCGTAGCAGGGGAGAGCAATCAGCCCCAGCATTTT. The complete variable domain, with remaining parts taken from reference TRBV9 and TRBJ1-5, reads DSGVTQTPKHLITATGQRVTLRCSPRSGDLSVYWYQQSLDQGLQFLIQYYNGEERAKGNILERFSAQQFPDLHSELNLSSLELGDSALYFCASSVAGESNQPQHFGDGTRLSIL.